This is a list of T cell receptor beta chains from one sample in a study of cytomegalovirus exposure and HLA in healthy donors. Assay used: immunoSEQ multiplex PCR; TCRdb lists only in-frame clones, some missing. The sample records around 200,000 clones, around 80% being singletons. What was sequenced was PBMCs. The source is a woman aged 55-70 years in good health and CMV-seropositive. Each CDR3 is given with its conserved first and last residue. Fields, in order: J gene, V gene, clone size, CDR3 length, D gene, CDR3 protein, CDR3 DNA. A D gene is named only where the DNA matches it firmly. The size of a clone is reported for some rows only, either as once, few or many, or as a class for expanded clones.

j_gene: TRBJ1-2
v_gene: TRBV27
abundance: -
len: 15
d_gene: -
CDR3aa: CASSPLPAVASGYTF
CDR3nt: TGTGCCAGCAGTCCCCTCCCCGCGGTCGCGAGTGGCTACACCTTC

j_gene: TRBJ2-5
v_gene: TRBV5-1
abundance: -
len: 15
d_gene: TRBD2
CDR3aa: CASSTSLAGVETQYF
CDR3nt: TGCGCCAGCAGCACCTCACTAGCGGGAGTGGAGACCCAGTACTTC

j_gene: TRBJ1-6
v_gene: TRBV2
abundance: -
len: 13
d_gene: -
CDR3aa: CASSGTKNTPLHF
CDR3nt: TGTGCCAGCAGCGGGACTAAAAATACACCCCTCCACTTT

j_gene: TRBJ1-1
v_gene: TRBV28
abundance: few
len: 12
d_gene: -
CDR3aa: CATYLLRAEAFF
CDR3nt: TGTGCTACCTATCTCCTGCGGGCTGAAGCTTTCTTT

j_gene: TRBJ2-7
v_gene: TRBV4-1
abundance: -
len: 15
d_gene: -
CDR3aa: CASSQEYQGDNEQYF
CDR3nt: TGCGCCAGCAGCCAAGAGTACCAGGGTGACAACGAGCAGTACTTC

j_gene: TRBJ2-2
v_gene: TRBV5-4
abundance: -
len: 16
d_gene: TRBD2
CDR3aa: CASSAPKRERVGELFF
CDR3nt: TGTGCCAGCAGCGCCCCTAAGCGGGAGAGGGTCGGGGAGCTGTTTTTT

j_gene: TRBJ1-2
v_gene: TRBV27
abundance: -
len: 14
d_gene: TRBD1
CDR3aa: CASSRDRGLDGYTF
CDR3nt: TGTGCCAGCAGCCGGGACAGGGGTTTAGATGGCTACACCTTC

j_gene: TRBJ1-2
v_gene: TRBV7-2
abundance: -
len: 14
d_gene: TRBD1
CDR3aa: CASSPTGTGYGYTF
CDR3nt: TGTGCCAGCAGCCCGACAGGGACGGGCTATGGCTACACCTTC

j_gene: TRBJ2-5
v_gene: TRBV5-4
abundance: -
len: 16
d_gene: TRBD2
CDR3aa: CASSFPGLGGKETQYF
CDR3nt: TGTGCCAGCAGCTTTCCGGGACTAGGGGGTAAAGAGACCCAGTACTTC

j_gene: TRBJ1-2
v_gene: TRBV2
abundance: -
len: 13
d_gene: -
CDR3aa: CASSLIGRGMDTF
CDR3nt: TGTGCCAGCAGCCTAATAGGGAGAGGTATGGACACCTTC

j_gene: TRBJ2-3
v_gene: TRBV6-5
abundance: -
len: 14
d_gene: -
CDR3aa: CASSFGTFTDTQYF
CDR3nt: TGTGCCAGCAGTTTCGGGACTTTCACAGATACGCAGTATTTT

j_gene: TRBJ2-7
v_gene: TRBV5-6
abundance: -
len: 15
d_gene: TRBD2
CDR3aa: CASSLEASGGYEQYF
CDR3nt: TGTGCCAGCAGCTTGGAGGCTAGCGGAGGATACGAGCAGTACTTC

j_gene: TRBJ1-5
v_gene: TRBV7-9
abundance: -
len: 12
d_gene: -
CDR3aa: CASSSDNQPQHF
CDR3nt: TGTGCCAGCAGCTCAGACAATCAGCCCCAGCATTTT

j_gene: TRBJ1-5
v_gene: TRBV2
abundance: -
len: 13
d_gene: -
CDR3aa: CASKPDSNQPQHF
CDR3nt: TGTGCCAGCAAGCCCGATAGCAATCAGCCCCAGCATTTT

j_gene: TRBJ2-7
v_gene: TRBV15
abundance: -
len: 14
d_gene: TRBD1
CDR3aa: CATSRSGQHYEQYF
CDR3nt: TGTGCCACCAGCAGGTCGGGACAGCACTACGAGCAGTACTTC

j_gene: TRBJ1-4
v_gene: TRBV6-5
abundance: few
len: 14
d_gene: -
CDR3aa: CASTPGGLNEKLFF
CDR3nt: TGTGCCAGCACCCCGGGAGGATTAAATGAAAAACTGTTTTTT

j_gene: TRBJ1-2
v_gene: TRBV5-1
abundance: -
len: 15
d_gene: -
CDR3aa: CASSLDINRVYGYTF
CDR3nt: TGCGCCAGCAGCTTGGATATAAACAGGGTCTATGGCTACACCTTC

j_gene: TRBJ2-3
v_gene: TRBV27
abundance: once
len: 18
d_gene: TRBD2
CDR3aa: CASSSDLGLAGGPDTQYF
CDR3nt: TGTGCCAGCAGTTCAGACCTCGGACTAGCGGGGGGGCCGGATACGCAGTATTTT

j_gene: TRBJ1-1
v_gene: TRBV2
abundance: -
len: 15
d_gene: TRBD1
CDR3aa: CASNTGGNWNTEAFF
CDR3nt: TGTGCCAGCAATACAGGGGGGAACTGGAACACTGAAGCTTTCTTT

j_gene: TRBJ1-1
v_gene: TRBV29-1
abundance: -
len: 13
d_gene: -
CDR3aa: CSVEGEMNTEAFF
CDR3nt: TGCAGCGTTGAAGGCGAAATGAACACTGAAGCTTTCTTT

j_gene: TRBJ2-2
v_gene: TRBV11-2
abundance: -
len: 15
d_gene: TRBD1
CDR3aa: CASSSGQGNTGELFF
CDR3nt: TGTGCCAGCAGCTCCGGACAGGGGAACACCGGGGAGCTGTTTTTT

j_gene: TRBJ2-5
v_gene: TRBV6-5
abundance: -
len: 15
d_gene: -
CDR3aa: CARGSSGAEKETQYF
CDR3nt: TGTGCCAGAGGGTCAAGTGGGGCGGAGAAGGAGACCCAGTACTTC

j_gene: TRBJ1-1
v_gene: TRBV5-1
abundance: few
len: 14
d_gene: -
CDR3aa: CASSLDRVNTEAFF
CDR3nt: TGCGCCAGCAGCTTGGACAGGGTTAATACTGAAGCTTTCTTT

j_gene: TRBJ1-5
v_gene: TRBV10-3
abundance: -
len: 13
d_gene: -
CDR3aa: CAIGSGAGQPQHF
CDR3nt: TGTGCCATAGGTTCAGGGGCGGGTCAGCCCCAGCATTTT

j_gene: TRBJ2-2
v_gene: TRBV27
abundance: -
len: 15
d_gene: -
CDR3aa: CASIPDARDTGELFF
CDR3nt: TGTGCCAGCATCCCGGACGCGCGGGACACCGGGGAGCTGTTTTTT

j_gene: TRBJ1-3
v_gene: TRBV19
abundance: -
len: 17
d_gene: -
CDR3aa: CASSPTPGIRSGNTIYF
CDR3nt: TGTGCCAGTAGCCCTACCCCGGGAATACGCTCTGGAAACACCATATATTTT

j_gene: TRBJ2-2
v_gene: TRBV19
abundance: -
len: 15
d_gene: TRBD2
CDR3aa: CASSISGGPTGELFF
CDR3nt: TGTGCCAGTAGTATAAGCGGGGGGCCCACCGGGGAGCTGTTTTTT

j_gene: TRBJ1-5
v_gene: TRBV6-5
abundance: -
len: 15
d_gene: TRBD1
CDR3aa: CASSWTGEDNQPQHF
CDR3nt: TGTGCCAGCAGTTGGACAGGGGAAGATAATCAGCCCCAGCATTTT

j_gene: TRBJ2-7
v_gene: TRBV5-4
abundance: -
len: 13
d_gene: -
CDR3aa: CASSPGTWYEQYF
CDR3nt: TGTGCCAGCAGCCCTGGGACTTGGTACGAGCAGTACTTC

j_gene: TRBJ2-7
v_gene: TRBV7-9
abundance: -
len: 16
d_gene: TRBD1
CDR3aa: CASSPRPGQGTYEQYF
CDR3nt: TGTGCCAGCAGCCCCAGGCCGGGACAGGGTACCTACGAGCAGTACTTC

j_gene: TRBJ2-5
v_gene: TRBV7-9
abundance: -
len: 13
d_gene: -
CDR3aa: CASSLTVQETQYF
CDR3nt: TGTGCCAGCAGCTTGACAGTCCAAGAGACCCAGTACTTC

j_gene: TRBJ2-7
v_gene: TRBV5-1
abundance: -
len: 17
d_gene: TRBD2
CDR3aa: CASSLVRGDAFTYEQYF
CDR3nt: TGCGCCAGCAGCTTGGTACGGGGGGACGCGTTCACCTACGAGCAGTACTTC

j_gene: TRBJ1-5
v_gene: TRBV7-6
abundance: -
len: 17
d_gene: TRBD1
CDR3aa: CASSLGAGTVKNQPQHF
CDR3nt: TGTGCCAGCAGTTTGGGGGCCGGGACAGTTAAAAATCAGCCCCAGCATTTT

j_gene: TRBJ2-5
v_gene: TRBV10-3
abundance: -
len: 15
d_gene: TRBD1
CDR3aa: CAISNRGGNFETQYF
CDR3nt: TGTGCCATCAGCAACAGGGGTGGGAATTTCGAGACCCAGTACTTC